Shown below are 12 T cell receptor beta chains from a single sample sequenced in a study of blood T cell repertoires in COVID-19. Clones were read by immunoSEQ multiplex PCR, and TCRdb kept only the in-frame ones, dropping some. The sample shows about 62,000 clones, approximately 86% of them seen only once. The specimen was peripheral blood. The origin of the receptors is a man between 70 and 80 years old with acute or convalescent COVID-19.

This clone was observed once. V usage is TRBV5-4 and J usage is TRBJ2-7; 8 nucleotides agree with TRBD1. Germline values: CDR1 SGHNT, CDR2 YYREEE (reference sequence). V lost 4 bases and J lost 4; bases outside the gene matches: 7. The CDR3 covers 14 residues. CDR3 bases: TGTGCCAGCAGCAGACAGGGGCTTGGGTACGAGCAGTACTTC. Residues: CASSRQGLGYEQYF.

This chain links TRBV10-3 with TRBJ1-2; D is perhaps TRBD1 (5 bases). From germline, CDR1 is ENHRY and CDR2 SYGVKD. There are 13 residues in the CDR3. Trimming removed 3 bases at V and 3 bases at J, with 8 bases between. The CDR3 nucleotides read TGTGCCATCAGTGAACGGGGGGACTATGGCTACACCTTC. It translates to CAISERGDYGYTF.

The chain combines TRBV28 with TRBJ1-6; 9 bases map to TRBD1. V gave up 5 bases and J gave up 6 bases; unmatched junction bases: 5. The germline gives CDR1 MDHEN, CDR2 SYDVKM. CDR3 length: 15 amino acids. As DNA, the CDR3 is TGTGCCAGCAGTCCCGGGGACAGGGTTAATTCACCCCTCCACTTT. This codes for CASSPGDRVNSPLHF.

The chain has TRBV7-3 and TRBJ2-3, with D perhaps TRBD2 (6 bases). The germline gives CDR1 SGHTA, CDR2 FQGTGA. The CDR3 is 17 residues long. Trimming shortened V by 1 base and J by 4 bases, and 18 bases separated the two germline ends. The CDR3 coding sequence is TGTGCCAGCAGCTTAAGCACGGGCGGGGCCACCGCAGATACGCAGTATTTT. As protein: CASSLSTGGATADTQYF.

This clone was found once. The chain has TRBV3-1 (or the pseudogene TRBV3-2) and TRBJ2-1, with D uncertain. The CDR3 has 16 residues. Trimming left V 1 base short and J 1 base short, with 11 bases between. The germline gives CDR1 LGHDT, CDR2 YNNKEL (reference sequence). The CDR3 DNA follows: TGTGCCAGCAGCCAAGTGGGCTCCGCTTCCTACAATGAGCAGTTCTTC. Its protein is CASSQVGSASYNEQFF.

V gene TRBV7-9 combines with J gene TRBJ2-2; D is undetermined. Trimming left V 1 base short and J 6 bases short, with 3 bases between. Germline CDR1 reads SEHNR; CDR2 reads FQNEAQ (reference sequence). The CDR3 is 12 residues long. The CDR3 nucleotides read TGTGCCAGCAGCTTAGTCTCCGGGGAGCTGTTTTTT. Protein sequence: CASSLVSGELFF.

CDR3: CASSLGQDKNIQYF. The CDR3 DNA follows: TGTGCCAGCAGCTTAGGGCAAGACAAAAACATTCAGTACTTC. The chain carries TRBV7-9 and TRBJ2-4; D is unclear. V was clipped by 1 base and J by 3 bases, with 7 bases between them. The CDR3 is 14 amino acids. CDR1 is SEHNR and CDR2 is FQNEAQ in the germline V gene (reference sequence).

The chain joins TRBV27 to TRBJ1-4; D gene uncertain. V was clipped by 5 bases and J by 8 bases, with 12 bases between them. The CDR3 totals 13 residues. The germline V gene encodes CDR1 MNHEY and CDR2 SMNVEV (reference sequence). As DNA, the CDR3 is TGTGCCAGCAGTGGGAGGCTAGAGGAAAAACTGTTTTTT. Protein product: CASSGRLEEKLFF.

The chain is built from TRBV10-3 and TRBJ2-7; 7 bases fit TRBD1. The length of the CDR3 is 14 residues. Germline lookup yields CDR1 ENHRY and CDR2 SYGVKD. V gave up 0 bases and J gave up 8 bases; unmatched junction bases: 7. The CDR3 is CAISESRQGWKQYF. The CDR3 DNA reads TGTGCCATCAGTGAGTCGAGACAGGGTTGGAAGCAGTACTTC.

This chain connects TRBV9 to TRBJ2-2, with 10 positions matching TRBD2. Germline trimming cut 7 bases from V and 7 bases from J; bases unmatched to any gene: 7. This CDR3 has 14 amino acids. CDR1 is SGDLS and CDR2 is YYNGEE in the germline V gene. CDR3 in amino acids: CASLPGLAIGELFF. The CDR3 DNA reads as TGTGCCAGCCTTCCGGGACTAGCGATCGGGGAGCTGTTTTTT.

The V call is TRBV13, the J call TRBJ2-7; the match to TRBD2 covers 9 bases. The CDR3 covers 16 residues. In germline, CDR1 is PRHDT, CDR2 FYEKMQ (reference sequence). Losses at the gene ends were 0 bases for V and 4 bases for J; bases not matched to a gene: 7. The CDR3 here is CASSLGHGREGYEQYF. The CDR3 nucleotides read TGTGCCAGCAGCTTAGGCCACGGGCGGGAGGGGTACGAGCAGTACTTC.

This clone is a singleton in its sample. This rearrangement joins TRBV28 to TRBJ2-3; 8 bases match TRBD2. After removal of 10 bases from V and 7 bases from J, the junction contained 16 bases not matched to a gene. Germline-derived CDR1 and CDR2 are MDHEN and SYDVKM. The CDR3 length is 15 residues. CDR3: CATLLLAGGPNTQYF. Here the CDR3 DNA reads TGTGCCACCCTATTGTTGGCGGGAGGACCGAATACGCAGTATTTT.